This entry is about one TCR beta chain. The CDR3 sequence is 13 residues long. V shed 6 bases and J 4 bases; nucleotides not matched to a gene: 5. Germline assignment: CDR1 MDHEN and CDR2 SYDVKM. How the authors handled the data: Reference gene primer amplification in the assay estimated nucleated cell counts. Assay used: immunoSEQ multiplex PCR; TCRdb lists only in-frame clones, some missing. That table gives V, J and clone size, and the DNA gave D and trimming. The sample shows roughly 380,000 clones, 88% of them seen only once. This sample was included in a study of blood T cell repertoires in COVID-19. Study-wide context: Material from acute and convalescent COVID-19 was sourced from the United States, Italy and Spain.

In terms of age and location, participants ranged from roughly 18 to 100 years and lived in about two dozen US areas. Sequenced input: PBMCs or T cells enriched from blood (not recorded which). The rearrangement joins TRBV28 to TRBJ2-7, with 8 bases aligning to TRBD2. The receptor comes from a woman under 40 who had been exposed to COVID-19. For the CDR3, the DNA is TGTGCCAGCAGCCCGGGGGGGGAGTACGAGCAGTACTTC. Amino acids: CASSPGGEYEQYF.